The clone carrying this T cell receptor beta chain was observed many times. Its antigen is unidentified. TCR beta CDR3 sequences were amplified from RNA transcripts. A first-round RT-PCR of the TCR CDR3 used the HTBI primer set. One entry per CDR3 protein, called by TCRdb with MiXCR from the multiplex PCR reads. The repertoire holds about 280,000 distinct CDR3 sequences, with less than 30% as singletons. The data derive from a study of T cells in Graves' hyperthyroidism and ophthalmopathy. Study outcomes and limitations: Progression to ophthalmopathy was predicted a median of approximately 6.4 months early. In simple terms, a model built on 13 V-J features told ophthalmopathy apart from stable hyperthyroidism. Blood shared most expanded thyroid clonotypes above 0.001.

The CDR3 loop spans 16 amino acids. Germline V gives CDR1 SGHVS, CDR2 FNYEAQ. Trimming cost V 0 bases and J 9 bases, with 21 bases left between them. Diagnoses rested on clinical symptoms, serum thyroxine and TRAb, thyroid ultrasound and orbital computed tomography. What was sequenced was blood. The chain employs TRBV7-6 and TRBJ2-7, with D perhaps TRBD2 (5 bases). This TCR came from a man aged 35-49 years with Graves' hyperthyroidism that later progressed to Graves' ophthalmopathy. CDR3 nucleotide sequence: TGTGCCAGCAGCTTAGCCGCCGGCGGAGGCATGTATCGGCAGTACTTC. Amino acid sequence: CASSLAAGGGMYRQYF.